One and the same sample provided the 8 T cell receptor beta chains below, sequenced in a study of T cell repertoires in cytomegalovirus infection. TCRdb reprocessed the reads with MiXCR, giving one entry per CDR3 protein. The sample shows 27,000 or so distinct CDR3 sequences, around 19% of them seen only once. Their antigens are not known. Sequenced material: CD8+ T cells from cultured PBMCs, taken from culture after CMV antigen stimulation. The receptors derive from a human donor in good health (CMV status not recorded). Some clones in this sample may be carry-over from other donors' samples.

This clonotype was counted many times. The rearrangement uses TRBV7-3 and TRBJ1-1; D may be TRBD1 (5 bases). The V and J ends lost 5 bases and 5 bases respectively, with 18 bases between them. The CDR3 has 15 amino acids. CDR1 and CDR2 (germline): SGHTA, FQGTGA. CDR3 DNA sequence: TGTGCCAGCAGCCTACAATCAGGGCGGGGGACTGAAGCTTTCTTT. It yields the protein CASSLQSGRGTEAFF. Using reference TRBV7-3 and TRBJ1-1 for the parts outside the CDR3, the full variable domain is GAGVSQTPSNKVTEKGKYVELRCDPISGHTALYWYRQSLGQGPEFLIYFQGTGAADDSGLPNDRFFAVRPEGSVSTLKIQRTERGDSAVYLCASSLQSGRGTEAFFGQGTRLTVV.

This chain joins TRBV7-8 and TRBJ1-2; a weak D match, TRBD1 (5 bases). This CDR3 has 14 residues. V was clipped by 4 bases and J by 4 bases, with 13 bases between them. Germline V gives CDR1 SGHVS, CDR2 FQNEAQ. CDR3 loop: CASSSQGTLYGYTF. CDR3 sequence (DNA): TGTGCCAGCAGCTCGCAGGGAACCCTCTATGGCTACACCTTC. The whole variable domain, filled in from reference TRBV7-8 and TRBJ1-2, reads GAGVSQSPRYKVAKRGQDVALRCDPISGHVSLFWYQQALGQGPEFLTYFQNEAQLDKSGLPSDRFFAERPEGSVSTLKIQRTQQEDSAVYLCASSSQGTLYGYTFGSGTRLTVV.

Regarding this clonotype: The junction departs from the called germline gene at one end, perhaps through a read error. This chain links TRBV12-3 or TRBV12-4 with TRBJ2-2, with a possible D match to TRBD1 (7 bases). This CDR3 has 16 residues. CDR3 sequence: CASGEGAGISAGELVF. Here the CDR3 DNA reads TGTGCCAGCGGCGAGGGGGCGGGAATTAGCGCCGGGGAGCTGGTTTTT.

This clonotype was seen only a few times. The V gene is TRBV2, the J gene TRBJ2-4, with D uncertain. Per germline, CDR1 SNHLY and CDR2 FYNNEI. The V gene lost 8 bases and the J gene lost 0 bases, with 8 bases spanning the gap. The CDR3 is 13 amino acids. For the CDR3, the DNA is TGTGCCAGCGGCGGCCCAGCCAAAAACATTCAGTACTTC. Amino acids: CASGGPAKNIQYF. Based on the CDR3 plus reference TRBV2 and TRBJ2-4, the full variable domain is EPEVTQTPSHQVTQMGQEVILRCVPISNHLYFYWYRQILGQKVEFLVSFYNNEISEKSEIFDDQFSVERPDGSNFTLKIRSTKLEDSAMYFCASGGPAKNIQYFGAGTRLSVL.

The CDR3 here is CASGNEQDGELFF. CDR3 nucleotides: TGCGCCAGCGGAAATGAGCAGGACGGGGAGCTGTTTTTT. The chain couples TRBV10-2 to TRBJ2-2, with D unresolved. Germline V gives CDR1 WSHSY, CDR2 SAAADI. The CDR3 loop spans 13 amino acids. V shed 8 bases and J shed 7 bases, with 14 bases lying between them.

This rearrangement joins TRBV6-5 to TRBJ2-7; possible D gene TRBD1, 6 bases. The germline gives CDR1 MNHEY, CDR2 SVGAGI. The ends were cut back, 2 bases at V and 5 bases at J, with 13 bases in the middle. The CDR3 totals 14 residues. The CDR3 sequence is CASSYGQGIDEQYF. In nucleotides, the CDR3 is TGTGCCAGCAGTTACGGGCAGGGGATCGACGAGCAGTACTTC.

The CDR3 reads CASSPQHNEQFF. CDR3 nucleotide sequence: TGTGCCAGCAGCCCGCAACACAATGAGCAGTTCTTC. The chain combines TRBV7-9 with TRBJ2-1; D is undetermined. The CDR3 length is 12 residues. Germline CDR1 SEHNR, CDR2 FQNEAQ (reference sequence). The ends were cut back, 5 bases at V and 5 bases at J, with 7 bases in the middle.

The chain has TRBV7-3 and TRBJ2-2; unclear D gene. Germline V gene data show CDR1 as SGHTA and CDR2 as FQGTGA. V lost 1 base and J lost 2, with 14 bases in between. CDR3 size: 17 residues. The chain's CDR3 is CASSLNPGPPNTGELFF. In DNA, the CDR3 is TGTGCCAGCAGCTTAAATCCAGGACCCCCAAACACCGGGGAGCTGTTTTTT.